Sequencing of this T cell receptor beta chain was carried out in a study of cytomegalovirus exposure and HLA in healthy donors. General observations from the study: The study listed some 160 cytomegalovirus-associated TCR beta chains.

The V end was cut by 5 bases, the J end by 1 base, with 17 bases between. The CDR3 has 15 residues. The V gene's germline CDR1 is GTSNPN and CDR2 SVGIG (reference sequence). Libraries were prepared by immunoSEQ multiplex PCR; TCRdb keeps only in-frame clonotypes and omits some of them. The data hold 200,000 to 250,000 clones, with roughly 88% observed a single time. Worth noting for this clone: The antigen is undetermined.

The receptor was isolated from a woman aged 25 to 45 in good health and CMV-seropositive. V and J are TRBV30 and TRBJ1-1, with D unclear. Sample: PBMCs. In DNA form, the CDR3 reads TGTGCCTGGGGGTTTGAGAGACAACGGAACACTGAAGCTTTCTTT. Its translation: CAWGFERQRNTEAFF. Together with reference TRBV30 and TRBJ1-1, the CDR3 gives the full variable domain: SQTIHQWPATLVQPVGSPLSLECTVEGTSNPNLYWYRQAAGRGLQLLFYSVGIGQISSEVPQNLSASRPQDRQFILSSKKLLLSDSGFYLCAWGFERQRNTEAFFGQGTRLTVV.